The clone carrying this T cell receptor (beta chain) has more than one count but fewer than ten. This entry belongs to a study of blood T cells in healthy people across ages. CDR3 length: 17 residues. Unmatched junction bases numbered 15, after V lost 6 bases and J lost 3 bases. A sample-barcoded 5' primer and a J-beta primer mix were used in a second PCR of about 7 to 11 cycles. Tags on each cDNA molecule came from a template-switch adaptor with 12 random nucleotides. TCRdb independently ran MiXCR on the 5' RACE reads; one entry per CDR3 protein. This table holds 650,000 to 1,000,000 distinct CDR3 sequences, about 45% found once. Each sample used at least 7 million PBMCs.

The sequencing input was blood. The chain recombines TRBV12-3 or TRBV12-4 with TRBJ2-5, with 8 positions matching TRBD1. The TCR sequence derives from an elderly man in good health. The CDR3 DNA reads TGTGCCAGCAGCCCCATCTGGGGACAGGAATTGAAAGAGACCCAGTACTTC. This translates into CASSPIWGQELKETQYF.